The next 25 T cell receptor beta chains were all read from a single sample in a study of T cells in Graves' hyperthyroidism and ophthalmopathy. TCR beta CDR3 sequences were amplified from RNA transcripts. Initially, a first-round RT-PCR of the TCR CDR3 employed the HTBI primer set. TCRdb re-derived calls from the multiplex PCR reads in MiXCR, one entry per CDR3 protein. The sample yields 250,000 to 300,000 distinct CDR3 sequences, roughly 14% seen once. Sequenced input: blood. The receptor source for this set is a woman in her thirties with Graves' hyperthyroidism that later progressed to Graves' ophthalmopathy.

This clonotype has ten or more counts. The J gene is TRBJ2-7, the V gene TRBV27; maybe TRBD2 (6 bases). Germline loops: CDR1 MNHEY, CDR2 SMNVEV (reference sequence). This CDR3 has 15 residues. Trimming took 6 bases from V and 1 from J, leaving 16 bases between them. CDR3 amino acids: CASSRGTAISYEQYF. CDR3 DNA sequence: TGTGCCAGCAGCCGCGGGACGGCGATTTCCTACGAGCAGTACTTC.

This clonotype was counted at least ten times. The J gene is TRBJ1-5, the V gene TRBV12-3 or TRBV12-4, with D perhaps matching TRBD1 (5 bases). There are 12 residues in the CDR3. Trimming removed 7 bases at V and 7 bases at J, with 11 bases between. Here the CDR3 DNA reads TGTGCCAGCACCACGGGGGTACAGCCCCAGCATTTT. Its translation: CASTTGVQPQHF.

This clonotype was observed at least ten times. This chain connects TRBV5-5 to TRBJ2-1; D is ambiguous. CDR1 is SGHKS, CDR2 YYEKEE, per germline (reference sequence). Trimming left V 1 base short and J 2 bases short, with 22 bases between. The CDR3 sequence is 19 residues long. The CDR3 region has the DNA TGTGCCAGCAGCTTGAAGGCCAGTTCTACACAAAAACCCTACAATGAGCAGTTCTTC. Translation gives CASSLKASSTQKPYNEQFF. Full variable domain (rest looked up from reference TRBV5-5 and TRBJ2-1): DAGVTQSPTHLIKTRGQQVTLRCSPISGHKSVSWYQQVLGQGPQFIFQYYEKEERGRGNFPDRFSARQFPNYSSELNVNALLLGDSALYLCASSLKASSTQKPYNEQFFGPGTRLTVL.

This clonotype occurred many times. This rearrangement joins TRBV19 to TRBJ2-2; 11 bases align to TRBD2. After removal of 5 bases from V and 5 bases from J, the junction contained 7 bases not matched to a gene. The CDR3 is made up of 16 amino acids. From germline, CDR1 is LNHDA and CDR2 SQIVND (reference sequence). Written as DNA, the CDR3 is TGTGCCAGTAGTGCCACTAGCGGGAGTTGGACCGGGGAGCTGTTTTTT. This codes for CASSATSGSWTGELFF. Using reference TRBV19 and TRBJ2-2 for the parts outside the CDR3, the full variable domain is DGGITQSPKYLFRKEGQNVTLSCEQNLNHDAMYWYRQDPGQGLRLIYYSQIVNDFQKGDIAEGYSVSREKKESFPLTVTSAQKNPTAFYLCASSATSGSWTGELFFGEGSRLTVL.

This sequence joins TRBV19 and TRBJ1-1; TRBD1 aligns across 11 bases. The CDR3 runs to 15 residues. J gave up 3 bases and V 1 base, and 1 base lay outside the gene matches. Per the germline V gene, CDR1 is LNHDA and CDR2 is SQIVND (reference sequence). CDR3 protein: CASSIGGQGDTEAFF. In DNA, the CDR3 is TGTGCCAGTAGTATAGGGGGACAGGGGGACACTGAAGCTTTCTTT.

In its sample, this clonotype was seen many times. The V gene is TRBV7-2, the J gene TRBJ2-7; D gene unclear. Germline V CDR1 and CDR2: SGHTA, FQGNSA. V was cut by 5 bases and J by 3 bases, with 17 bases left in between. This CDR3 has 15 residues. The CDR3 coding sequence is TGTGCCAGCAGCCCCACATTGAGCGCTAACTACGAGCAGTACTTC. Its translation: CASSPTLSANYEQYF.

This clonotype was picked up many times. V is TRBV4-1 and J is TRBJ2-1; D perhaps matches TRBD2 (6 bases). CDR3 length: 14 amino acids. Trimming pared 0 bases from V and 13 bases from J, leaving 16 bases between. Germline V gene data show CDR1 as MGHRA and CDR2 as YSYEKL. The chain's CDR3 is CASSQEDIGTPQFF. The CDR3, as DNA: TGCGCCAGCAGCCAAGAGGACATCGGGACTCCCCAGTTCTTC.

This clonotype was seen at least ten times. The rearrangement joins TRBV4-2 to TRBJ2-1; 8 bases map to TRBD2. CDR1 is LGHNA and CDR2 is YNFKEQ in the germline V gene. CDR3 length: 19 residues. V shed 3 bases and J 4 bases; nucleotides not matched to a gene: 17. The chain's CDR3 is CASSHDPSSGSSPYNEQFF. CDR3 bases: TGTGCCAGCAGCCATGATCCCTCAAGCGGGAGTTCTCCTTACAATGAGCAGTTCTTC.

The sample holds many counts of this clonotype. The chain couples TRBV27 to TRBJ2-3; TRBD1 aligns across 7 bases. V was clipped by 6 bases and J by 2 bases; unmatched bases: 8. The CDR3 runs 15 residues. The germline gives CDR1 MNHEY, CDR2 SMNVEV (reference sequence). The CDR3 DNA sequence: TGTGCCAGCAGCCCCGTAAGGGGGCTCACAGATACGCAGTATTTT. Translation: CASSPVRGLTDTQYF.

With regard to this clonotype: One end of the junction is discordant with germline, which a read error may explain. The J gene is TRBJ2-7, the V gene TRBV4-1; TRBD1 matches 7 bases. The germline V gene encodes CDR1 MGHRA and CDR2 YSYEKL. The CDR3 is made up of 13 amino acids. CDR3 nucleotide sequence: TGCGCCAGCAGCCCTGGACAGGAATACGAGCAGTATTTC. This gives the protein CASSPGQEYEQYF.

This clonotype was recorded at least ten times. The genes are TRBV7-3 and TRBJ2-5; TRBD2 matches 8 bases. The V gene's germline CDR1 is SGHTA and CDR2 FQGTGA. The CDR3 consists of 15 residues. With V trimmed by 2 bases and J by 2 bases, 4 bases remained unmatched. CDR3 loop: CASSLGAGVQETQYF. The CDR3 DNA sequence: TGTGCCAGCAGCTTAGGAGCGGGAGTACAAGAGACCCAGTACTTC.

This clonotype was observed at least ten times. The V gene is TRBV5-1, the J gene TRBJ2-7, with D perhaps TRBD2 (6 bases). Trimming cost V 4 bases and J 7 bases, with 15 bases left between them. The CDR3 is 13 residues long. Germline V CDR1 and CDR2: SGHRS, YFSETQ. The CDR3 is CASSGSGLREQYF. The DNA for the CDR3 is TGCGCCAGCAGCGGTTCGGGACTGCGGGAGCAGTACTTC.

At least ten counts were recorded for this clonotype. V is TRBV11-2 and J is TRBJ2-7; the D is unclear. The CDR3 contains 11 residues. The germline V and J ends were trimmed by 5 bases and 2 bases, with 4 bases remaining between them. Per germline, CDR1 SGHAT and CDR2 FQNNGV. The CDR3 region is CASSAPYEQYF. Here the CDR3 DNA reads TGTGCCAGCAGCGCACCCTACGAGCAGTACTTC.

In this sample, this clonotype turned up a few times. The CDR3 protein is CASSSLQGWQYF. The CDR3 region has the DNA TGTGCCAGCAGCTCGTTACAGGGTTGGCAGTACTTC. V usage is TRBV7-6 and J usage is TRBJ2-7; D may be TRBD1 (6 bases). Germline CDR1 is SGHVS and CDR2 is FNYEAQ. CDR3 size: 12 residues. The germline V and J ends were trimmed by 4 bases and 9 bases, with 13 bases remaining between them.

This clonotype was detected many times. The chain links TRBV18 to TRBJ2-7; D ambiguous. Germline-derived CDR1 and CDR2 are KGHSH and LQKENI. The CDR3 has 14 residues. Trimming took 5 bases from V and 2 from J, leaving 13 bases between them. Here the CDR3 reads CASSERAGPYEQYF. In DNA form, the CDR3 reads TGTGCCAGCTCAGAAAGAGCAGGTCCCTACGAGCAGTACTTC.

The J gene is TRBJ2-3, the V gene TRBV6-2 or TRBV6-3; D perhaps matches TRBD2 (7 bases). V lost 5 bases and J 4 bases, leaving 16 bases between the germline ends. This CDR3 region has 15 residues. Germline CDR1 MNHEY, CDR2 SVGEGT. This chain's CDR3 is CASSIGGEGADTQYF. CDR3 bases: TGTGCCAGCAGTATAGGGGGGGAAGGGGCAGATACGCAGTATTTT.

This clonotype was seen ten or more times. This rearrangement joins TRBV27 to TRBJ2-7; 7 nucleotides match TRBD2. V was clipped by 2 bases and J by 3 bases; unmatched bases: 7. This CDR3 contains 15 residues. CDR1 is MNHEY, CDR2 SMNVEV, per germline (reference sequence). This CDR3 reads CASSLGSGYSYEQYF. CDR3 nucleotide sequence: TGTGCCAGCAGTTTAGGTAGCGGGTATAGCTACGAGCAGTACTTC.

The chain carries TRBV4-1 and TRBJ2-1, with 11 positions matching TRBD2. Germline V gene data show CDR1 as MGHRA and CDR2 as YSYEKL. V dropped 2 bases and J dropped 7; count of bases not matched to a gene: 7. The CDR3 is 16 residues long. CDR3 amino acids: CASSQPTSGIKNEQFF. In DNA, the CDR3 is TGCGCCAGCAGCCAACCGACTAGCGGGATTAAGAATGAGCAGTTCTTC.

This clonotype was seen repeatedly, ten times or more. The chain links TRBV27 to TRBJ2-3; D may correspond to TRBD1 or TRBD2 (5 bases each). Trimming removed 3 bases from V and 1 base from J, with 14 bases in between. The CDR3 consists of 16 residues. CDR1 and CDR2 from the germline V gene are MNHEY and SMNVEV (reference sequence). This CDR3 reads CASSFWGSGGTDTQYF. The DNA for the CDR3 is TGTGCCAGCAGTTTCTGGGGGAGCGGAGGCACAGATACGCAGTATTTT.

This clonotype has a count of ten or more. The chain carries TRBV28 and TRBJ1-2; 8 bases map to TRBD1. V lost 4 bases to trimming and J lost 8 bases; unmatched junction nucleotides: 6. This CDR3 region has 13 residues. Per germline, CDR1 MDHEN and CDR2 SYDVKM. As DNA, the CDR3 is TGTGCCAGCAGTTCCGGGACAGGACACGGCTACACCTTC. Its protein is CASSSGTGHGYTF.

This clonotype was detected ten times or more. This chain joins TRBV28 and TRBJ1-3; D remains unclear. The ends were cut back, 8 bases at V and 0 bases at J, with 11 bases in the middle. CDR1 is MDHEN, CDR2 SYDVKM, per germline. The CDR3 extends over 14 amino acids. Written as DNA, the CDR3 is TGTGCCAGCGGGTTAGAAAGCTCTGGAAACACCATATATTTT. Translating it yields CASGLESSGNTIYF.

This clonotype was found many times. J is TRBJ2-1 and V is TRBV28; D call uncertain. The germline CDR1 and CDR2 sequences are MDHEN and SYDVKM. Trimming took 4 bases from V and 6 from J, leaving 13 bases between them. This CDR3 has 14 residues. The CDR3 sequence is CASSSYQPGNEQFF. The CDR3 coding sequence is TGTGCCAGCAGTTCTTACCAGCCGGGCAATGAGCAGTTCTTC.

Ten or more counts support this clonotype. The chain combines TRBV5-1 with TRBJ2-1; TRBD2 aligns across 7 bases. The CDR3 contains 15 residues. From germline, CDR1 is SGHRS and CDR2 YFSETQ. The V segment lost 3 bases and the J segment 7 bases; nucleotides outside the gene matches: 10. DNA of the CDR3: TGCGCCAGCAGCTCTGTTGGCGGGAGTGGGAATGAGCAGTTCTTC. Its translation is CASSSVGGSGNEQFF.

This clonotype was recorded many times. The gene calls are TRBV6-2 or TRBV6-3 and TRBJ2-7, with 12 bases aligning to TRBD1. The CDR3 runs 17 residues. J lost 5 bases, V lost 5 bases, and 13 bases had no gene match. CDR1 is MNHEY and CDR2 is SVGEGT in the germline V gene. The CDR3 spells CASSQLRPRDRGHEQYF. For the CDR3, the DNA is TGTGCCAGCAGTCAACTACGACCCCGGGACAGGGGGCACGAGCAGTACTTC.

The sample holds many counts of this clonotype. V is TRBV20-1 and J is TRBJ2-5; D may be TRBD1 or TRBD2 (5 bases each). The CDR3 is 14 residues long. Germline values: CDR1 DFQATT, CDR2 SNEGSKA (reference sequence). V dropped 6 bases and J dropped 5 bases, with 19 bases sitting between them. The CDR3 spells CSALRRDPAETQYF. The CDR3 nucleotides read TGCAGTGCCCTTCGCCGGGACCCGGCGGAGACCCAGTACTTC.